A single sample is the source of the 13 T cell receptor beta chains below, sequenced in a study of shared clonotypes between healthy human individuals. Repertoires were generated with immunoSEQ multiplex PCR, while TCRdb's copy carries only in-frame clones and drops some. Of just under 350,000 clones listed, 70% to 75% are singletons. Sequenced material: memory CD4+ T cells sorted from blood. Described subset: CD45RA-negative fraction. The receptors were sampled from a man aged 30 to 45 in good health.

This chain joins TRBV7-9 and TRBJ1-6, with D hard to call. V lost 5 bases, J lost 9 bases, and 8 bases lay in between. There are 12 residues in the CDR3. Per germline, CDR1 SEHNR and CDR2 FQNEAQ (reference sequence). As DNA, the CDR3 is TGTGCCAGCAGCCTGGATGCTTCACCCCTCCACTTT. Translated: CASSLDASPLHF.

The V gene is TRBV18, the J gene TRBJ2-5; D is undetermined. Germline CDR1 is KGHSH and CDR2 is LQKENI. The CDR3 totals 14 residues. With 3 bases removed from V and 5 bases from J, the gap between germline ends came to 13 bases. For the CDR3, the DNA is TGTGCCAGCTCACCCCCGGTCGACGGGGAGACCCAGTACTTC. This gives the protein CASSPPVDGETQYF.

The V and J genes are TRBV19 and TRBJ1-2, with a possible D match to TRBD1 (5 bases). CDR1 and CDR2 (germline): LNHDA, SQIVND (reference sequence). CDR3 length: 14 residues. V lost 6 bases, J lost 7 bases, and 18 bases lay in between. The CDR3 loop is CASSLIGRESGYTF. DNA of the CDR3: TGTGCCAGTAGCCTAATCGGCAGGGAGAGTGGCTACACCTTC.

This chain joins TRBV2 and TRBJ2-3; tentatively, D is TRBD2 (6 bases). This CDR3 spans 14 amino acids. Germline V CDR1 and CDR2: SNHLY, FYNNEI. V was trimmed by 7 bases and J by 6 bases, leaving 17 bases between them. CDR3 nucleotide sequence: TGTGCCAGCACCGGGGACTGGGGTGCGGATACGCAGTATTTT. Translated: CASTGDWGADTQYF.

This chain links TRBV7-6 with TRBJ2-1, with D perhaps given as TRBD1 or TRBD2 (5 bases each). Germline V gene data show CDR1 as SGHVS and CDR2 as FNYEAQ. Trimming stripped 5 bases from V and 15 bases from J, with 11 bases between. The CDR3 has 10 residues. This chain's CDR3 is CASSPGPRFF. Written as DNA, the CDR3 is TGTGCCAGCAGCCCGGGACCACGGTTCTTC.

This chain joins TRBV18 and TRBJ2-7, with 7 bases aligning to TRBD2. The germline gives CDR1 KGHSH, CDR2 LQKENI. V dropped 2 bases and J dropped 6; count of bases not matched to a gene: 4. The CDR3 spans 13 residues. CDR3 loop: CASSPRGGLEQYF. CDR3 DNA sequence: TGTGCCAGCTCACCAAGGGGAGGGCTCGAGCAGTACTTC. Using reference TRBV18 and TRBJ2-7 for the parts outside the CDR3, the full variable domain is NAGVMQNPRHLVRRRGQEARLRCSPMKGHSHVYWYRQLPEEGLKFMVYLQKENIIDESGMPKERFSAEFPKEGPSILRIQQVVRGDSAAYFCASSPRGGLEQYFGPGTRLTVT.

This clone was counted between two and nine times. This sequence joins TRBV25-1 and TRBJ1-2; 7 nucleotides agree with TRBD1. V lost 3 bases, J lost 7 bases, and 14 bases stayed unmatched. CDR1 and CDR2 from the germline V gene are MGHDK and SYGVNS. CDR3 length: 16 residues. CDR3 protein: CASSDFSATGNVGYTF. The CDR3, as DNA: TGTGCCAGCAGTGACTTCTCAGCGACAGGGAATGTTGGCTACACCTTC.

The chain employs TRBV10-3 and TRBJ2-1; perhaps TRBD2 as D (6 bases). CDR3 length: 13 residues. V shed 6 bases and J shed 5 bases, with 11 bases lying between them. CDR1 and CDR2 from the germline V gene are ENHRY and SYGVKD. The chain's CDR3 is CAISAGLHNEQFF. The CDR3 DNA follows: TGTGCCATCAGCGCGGGACTCCACAATGAGCAGTTCTTC.

The V and J genes are TRBV27 and TRBJ1-3; D unresolved. Germline lookup yields CDR1 MNHEY and CDR2 SMNVEV (reference sequence). The CDR3 loop spans 13 amino acids. Trimming took 4 bases from V and 5 from J, leaving 9 bases between them. The CDR3 DNA is TGTGCCAGCAGTTCGCCCGCTCGAAACACCATATATTTT. Its translation is CASSSPARNTIYF.

The V and J genes are TRBV12-5 and TRBJ2-2; D is unresolved. V gave up 4 bases and J gave up 5 bases, with 17 bases separating them. Germline lookup yields CDR1 LGHNT and CDR2 FRNRAP. The CDR3 runs 16 residues. The DNA of the CDR3 is TGTGCTAGTGGTTCCAGTTCAGGAGTAGCTACCGGGGAGCTGTTTTTT. This codes for CASGSSSGVATGELFF.

The chain employs TRBV7-8 and TRBJ2-7; D unresolved. The CDR3 has 13 residues. The germline V and J ends were trimmed by 2 bases and 6 bases, with 11 bases remaining between them. Germline V gives CDR1 SGHVS, CDR2 FQNEAQ. CDR3 in DNA: TGTGCCAGCAGCTTACGGCTAGTTTCCGAGCAGTACTTC. Translation: CASSLRLVSEQYF. Full variable domain (remainder filled in from reference TRBV7-8 and TRBJ2-7): GAGVSQSPRYKVAKRGQDVALRCDPISGHVSLFWYQQALGQGPEFLTYFQNEAQLDKSGLPSDRFFAERPEGSVSTLKIQRTQQEDSAVYLCASSLRLVSEQYFGPGTRLTVT.

CDR3 sequence (DNA): TGTGCCAGCAGAGAGGCACTAGCGCAAGCCGAACAGTTCTTC. It translates to CASREALAQAEQFF. The chain combines TRBV6-5 with TRBJ2-1, with 7 positions matching TRBD2. This CDR3 comprises 14 residues. Per the germline V gene, CDR1 is MNHEY and CDR2 is SVGAGI. The junction had 15 bases not matched to a gene; V was cut back by 6 bases and J by 13 bases.

The chain is built from TRBV5-1 and TRBJ1-1, with D perhaps matching TRBD1 (6 bases). The CDR3 extends over 15 amino acids. Germline loops: CDR1 SGHRS, CDR2 YFSETQ. The ends were cut back, 2 bases at V and 5 bases at J, with 16 bases in the middle. In DNA form, the CDR3 reads TGCGCCAGCAGCTTAGGGGGGGAGACACTTACTGAAGCTTTCTTT. Translation gives CASSLGGETLTEAFF.